These T cell receptor beta chains were read from a single sample in a study of T-cell reconstitution after alpha-beta-depleted transplantation in children. TCRdb analysed the PCR reads with MiXCR anew, one entry per CDR3 protein. Seen here are 65,000 to 70,000 distinct CDR3 sequences, roughly 5.2% observed once, and the top ten hold approximately 17%. The sample in question was PBMCs, mostly from graft donor cells, obtained 180 days after TCRalphabeta/CD19-depleted stem cell transplant. The receptors here all came from a boy under two years old who had a stem cell transplant for acute myeloid leukemia, so the T cells may come from the graft donor. Each CDR3 is given with its conserved first and last residue. The D gene is left open where the match is weak. Clone size, where shown, is once, few, many, or a class for clones that have expanded.

many	NA	TRBV6-5	TRBJ2-5	TGTGCCAGCAGTTACTCGGAGTGGGGAGGGGGGCATCAAGAGACCCAGTACTTC	CASSYSEWGGGHQETQYF
many	NA	TRBV3-1	TRBJ2-3	TGTGCCAGCAGCCAAGACGACTATCGCACAGATACGCAGTATTTT	CASSQDDYRTDTQYF
many	NA	TRBV7-8	TRBJ2-3	TGTGCCAGCAGCTTGGCCTGGGTCGACAGCCCAGAGGCAGATACGCAGTATTTT	CASSLAWVDSPEADTQYF
many	TRBD1	TRBV5-1	TRBJ1-1	TGCGCCAGCAGCTTGAAGATAGGGGGCATGAACACTGAAGCTTTCTTT	CASSLKIGGMNTEAFF
many	TRBD2	TRBV5-1	TRBJ2-5	TGCGCCAGCAGCCCCCGATGGGTAGCGGGGGCCCTTAAAGAGACCCAGTACTTC	CASSPRWVAGALKETQYF
many	NA	TRBV27	TRBJ1-3	TGTGCCAGCAGAGCGGCCGGGACACATCTTGGAAACACCATATATTTT	CASRAAGTHLGNTIYF
many	NA	TRBV12-3/TRBV12-4	TRBJ2-6	TGTGCCAGCAGTTTAGGGGGCTACGGGGCCAACGTCCTGACTTTC	CASSLGGYGANVLTF
many	TRBD1	TRBV4-3	TRBJ2-5	TGCGCCAGCAGCCAAGTATTAGGGGGCCTCTATCAAGAGACCCAGTACTTC	CASSQVLGGLYQETQYF
many	NA	TRBV6-5	TRBJ1-6	TGTGCCAGCAGTTACTCTATGGCAGTAAATTCACCCCTCCACTTT	CASSYSMAVNSPLHF
many	TRBD1	TRBV7-9	TRBJ1-6	TGTGCCAGCAGCCCCTTGACAGGGGGCTTTAATTCACCCCTCCACTTT	CASSPLTGGFNSPLHF
many	NA	TRBV6-5	TRBJ1-2	TGTGCCAGCAGTTACGGGGCGGCATACTATGGCTACACCTTC	CASSYGAAYYGYTF
many	NA	TRBV7-8	TRBJ2-7	TGTGCCAGCAGCTTAGGAAGGGGGAAATCCTACGAGCAGTACTTC	CASSLGRGKSYEQYF
many	NA	TRBV20-1	TRBJ2-5	TGCAGTGCTAGAGATTTTTACGGGGGAGTATACCAAGAGACCCAGTACTTC	CSARDFYGGVYQETQYF
many	NA	TRBV10-3	TRBJ2-7	TGTGCCATCAGTGCCGCAGGAAAGGCTTCCGAGCAGTACTTC	CAISAAGKASEQYF
many	TRBD2	TRBV13	TRBJ2-2	TGTGCCAGCAGCCTGAGGTGGCGGGGGGCGAACACCGGGGAGCTGTTTTTT	CASSLRWRGANTGELFF
many	TRBD1	TRBV28	TRBJ2-7	TGTGCCAGCAGTTCGCCGGGACAGACCTACGAGCAGTACTTC	CASSSPGQTYEQYF
many	TRBD2	TRBV11-2	TRBJ2-1	TGTGCCAGCAGCTTAGGAGCGGGGGAGCACAATGAGCAGTTCTTC	CASSLGAGEHNEQFF
many	NA	TRBV12-3/TRBV12-4	TRBJ1-1	TGTGCCAGCACCCTGAGGGCAGGGTTCATGAACACTGAAGCTTTCTTT	CASTLRAGFMNTEAFF
many	TRBD1	TRBV6-1	TRBJ2-5	TGTGCCAGCAGTGTCAGGACAGGGGGGGTGCAAGAGACCCAGTACTTC	CASSVRTGGVQETQYF
few	TRBD2	TRBV6-5	TRBJ2-5	TGTGCCAGCAGTTCCGGACTAGCGGGGGGCCGGGAGACCCAGTACTTC	CASSSGLAGGRETQYF
many	TRBD2	TRBV20-1	TRBJ2-1	TGCAGTGCGGAGAGCGGGGGGTCTCTCGGGCAGTTCTTC	CSAESGGSLGQFF
many	NA	TRBV12-3/TRBV12-4	TRBJ2-1	TGTGCCAGCAGTTTAGCGGGGGGCGGAAATGAGCAGTTCTTC	CASSLAGGGNEQFF
many	TRBD1	TRBV3-1	TRBJ1-2	TGTGCCAGCAGCCAACGTCTACGCGGTAGGATGACAGGGGACTATGGCTACACCTTC	CASSQRLRGRMTGDYGYTF
NA	NA	TRBV7-2	TRBJ2-5	TGTGCCAGCAGCTTAGTGAGTTGGGCCAGCCGAGAGACCCAGTACTTC	CASSLVSWASRETQYF
many	TRBD1	TRBV27	TRBJ1-1	TGTGCCAGCAGTTTATGGGCAACCATGACAGGGGGCAGATCGAACACTGAAGCTTTCTTT	CASSLWATMTGGRSNTEAFF
many	TRBD1	TRBV7-2	TRBJ2-5	TGTGCCAGCAGCGCCCTTTTAAACAGGGGGATGAAGACCCAGTACTTC	CASSALLNRGMKTQYF
many	TRBD1	TRBV5-1	TRBJ1-1	TGCGCCAGCAGCTTGGCCGCCTCGAAAACCGGGACAGGGACACCGGTTTTTATGAACACTGAAGCTTTCTTT	CASSLAASKTGTGTPVFMNTEAFF
many	NA	TRBV29-1	TRBJ1-2	TGCAGCGTTGTGGGGTCGATAAACTATGGCTACACCTTC	CSVVGSINYGYTF
many	TRBD1	TRBV20-1	TRBJ1-2	TGCAGTGCTAGAGATGACAGGGTCATCTATGGCTACACCTTC	CSARDDRVIYGYTF
many	NA	TRBV12-3/TRBV12-4	TRBJ1-2	TGTGCCAGCAGTTTGACAGTAGCTTGGGGCTACACCTTC	CASSLTVAWGYTF
many	TRBD1	TRBV5-1	TRBJ2-3	TGCGCCAGCAGGAGATCCGGGACAGGAAGCACAGATACGCAGTATTTT	CASRRSGTGSTDTQYF
many	TRBD1	TRBV6-5	TRBJ1-2	TGTGCCAGCAGGGGATCCGGACAGGGCTATGGCTACACCTTC	CASRGSGQGYGYTF
many	NA	TRBV11-2	TRBJ2-3	TGTGCCAGCAGCTCCCCGAAGGGGCTTTCTTTTTCACAGTATTTT	CASSSPKGLSFSQYF